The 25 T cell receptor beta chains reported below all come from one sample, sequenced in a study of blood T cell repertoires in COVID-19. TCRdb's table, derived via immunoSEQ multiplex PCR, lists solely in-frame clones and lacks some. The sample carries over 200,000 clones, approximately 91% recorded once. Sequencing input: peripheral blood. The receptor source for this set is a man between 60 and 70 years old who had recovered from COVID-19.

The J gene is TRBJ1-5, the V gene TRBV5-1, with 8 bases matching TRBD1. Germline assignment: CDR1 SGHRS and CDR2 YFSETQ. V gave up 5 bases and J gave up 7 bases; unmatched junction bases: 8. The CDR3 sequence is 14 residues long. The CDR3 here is CASSPQGGRQPQHF. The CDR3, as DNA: TGCGCCAGCAGTCCACAGGGGGGAAGACAGCCCCAGCATTTT.

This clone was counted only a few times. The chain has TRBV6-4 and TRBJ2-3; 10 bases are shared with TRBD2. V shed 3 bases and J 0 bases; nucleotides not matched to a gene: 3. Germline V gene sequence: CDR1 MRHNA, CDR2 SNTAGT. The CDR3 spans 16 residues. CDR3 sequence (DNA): TGTGCCAGCAGTGAACTAGCGGGGACTAGCACAGATACGCAGTATTTT. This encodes CASSELAGTSTDTQYF.

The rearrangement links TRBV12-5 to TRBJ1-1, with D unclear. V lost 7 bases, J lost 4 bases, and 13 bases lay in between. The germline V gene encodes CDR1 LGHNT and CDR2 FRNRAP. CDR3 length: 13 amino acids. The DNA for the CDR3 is TGTGCTAGTGCCCAATCCCTAAGCACTGAAGCTTTCTTT. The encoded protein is CASAQSLSTEAFF.

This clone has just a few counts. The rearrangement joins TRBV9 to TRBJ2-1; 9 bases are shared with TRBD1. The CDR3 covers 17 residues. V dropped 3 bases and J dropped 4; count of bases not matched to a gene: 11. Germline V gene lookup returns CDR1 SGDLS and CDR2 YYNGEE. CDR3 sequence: CASSAHTGQGPYNEQFF. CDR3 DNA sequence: TGTGCCAGCAGCGCCCACACAGGACAGGGGCCGTACAATGAGCAGTTCTTC.

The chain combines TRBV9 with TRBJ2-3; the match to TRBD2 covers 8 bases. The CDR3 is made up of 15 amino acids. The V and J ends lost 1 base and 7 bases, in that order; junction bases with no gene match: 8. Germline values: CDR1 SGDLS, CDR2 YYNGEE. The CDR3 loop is CASSVSGGLPNTQYF. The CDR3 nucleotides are TGTGCCAGCAGCGTAAGCGGGGGCCTCCCAAATACGCAGTATTTT.

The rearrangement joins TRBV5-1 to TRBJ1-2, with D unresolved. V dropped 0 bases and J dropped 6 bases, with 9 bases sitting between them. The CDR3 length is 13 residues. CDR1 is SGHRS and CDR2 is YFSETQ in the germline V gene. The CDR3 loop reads CASSLDQDNGYTF. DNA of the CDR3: TGCGCCAGCAGCTTGGATCAGGATAATGGCTACACCTTC.

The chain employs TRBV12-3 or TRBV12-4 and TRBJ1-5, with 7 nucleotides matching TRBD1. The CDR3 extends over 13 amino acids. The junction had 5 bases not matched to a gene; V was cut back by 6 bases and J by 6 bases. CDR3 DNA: TGTGCCAGCAGCTCAGGGGGGTCTCAGCCCCAGCATTTT. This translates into CASSSGGSQPQHF.

The CDR3 nucleotides are TGTGCCAGCAGTTTACAGGGGGCGGTTTCACCCCTCCACTTT. Translated, it gives CASSLQGAVSPLHF. The genes are TRBV28 and TRBJ1-6; the match to TRBD1 covers 8 bases. With V trimmed by 2 bases and J by 9 bases, 3 bases remained unmatched. This CDR3 region has 14 residues. CDR1 is MDHEN and CDR2 is SYDVKM in the germline V gene. The full variable domain, in which reference TRBV28 and TRBJ1-6 provide the parts outside the CDR3, is DVKVTQSSRYLVKRTGEKVFLECVQDMDHENMFWYRQDPGLGLRLIYFSYDVKMKEKGDIPEGYSVSREKKERFSLILESASTNQTSMYLCASSLQGAVSPLHFGNGTRLTVT.

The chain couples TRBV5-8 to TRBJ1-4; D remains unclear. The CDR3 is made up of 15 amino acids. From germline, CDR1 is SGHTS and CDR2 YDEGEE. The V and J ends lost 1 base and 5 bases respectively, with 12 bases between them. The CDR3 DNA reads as TGTGCCAGCAGCTTGTGGGCAGGCCAAAATGAAAAACTGTTTTTT. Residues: CASSLWAGQNEKLFF.

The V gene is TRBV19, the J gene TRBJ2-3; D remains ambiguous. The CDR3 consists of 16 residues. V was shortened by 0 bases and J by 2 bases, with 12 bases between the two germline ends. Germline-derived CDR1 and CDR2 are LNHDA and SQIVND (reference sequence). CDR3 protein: CASSIEALPLTDTQYF. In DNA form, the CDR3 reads TGTGCCAGTAGTATAGAGGCCTTACCGCTCACAGATACGCAGTATTTT.

Here the CDR3 DNA reads TGTGCCAGCAGTGAATATGGACAGCTCGAGCAGTACTTC. Its protein product is CASSEYGQLEQYF. The chain recombines TRBV25-1 with TRBJ2-7, with TRBD1 as a possible D gene (6 bases). Germline lookup yields CDR1 MGHDK and CDR2 SYGVNS. Trimming cost V 0 bases and J 6 bases, with 9 bases left between them. The CDR3 covers 13 residues.

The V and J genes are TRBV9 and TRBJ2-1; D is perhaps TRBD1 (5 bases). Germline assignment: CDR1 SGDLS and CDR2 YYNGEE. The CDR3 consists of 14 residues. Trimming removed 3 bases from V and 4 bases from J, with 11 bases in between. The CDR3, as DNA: TGTGCCAGCAGCGGGACACCGGATTACAATGAGCAGTTCTTC. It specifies CASSGTPDYNEQFF.

The CDR3 region has the DNA TGTGCCAGCAGCTTGGGGAGGCTGTTCGAGCAGTACTTC. This translates into CASSLGRLFEQYF. The chain combines TRBV5-5 with TRBJ2-7; D is perhaps TRBD2 (5 bases). CDR3 length: 13 residues. Trimming took 0 bases from V and 6 from J, leaving 10 bases between them. Germline V CDR1 and CDR2: SGHKS, YYEKEE (reference sequence). Combining the CDR3 with reference TRBV5-5 and TRBJ2-7 gives the whole variable domain DAGVTQSPTHLIKTRGQQVTLRCSPISGHKSVSWYQQVLGQGPQFIFQYYEKEERGRGNFPDRFSARQFPNYSSELNVNALLLGDSALYLCASSLGRLFEQYFGPGTRLTVT.

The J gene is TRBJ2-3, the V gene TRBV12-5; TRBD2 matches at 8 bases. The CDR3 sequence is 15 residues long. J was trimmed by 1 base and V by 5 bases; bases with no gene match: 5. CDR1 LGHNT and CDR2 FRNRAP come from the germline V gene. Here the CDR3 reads CASGRGTSRTDTQYF. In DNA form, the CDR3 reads TGTGCTAGTGGTCGAGGGACTAGTCGCACAGATACGCAGTATTTT.

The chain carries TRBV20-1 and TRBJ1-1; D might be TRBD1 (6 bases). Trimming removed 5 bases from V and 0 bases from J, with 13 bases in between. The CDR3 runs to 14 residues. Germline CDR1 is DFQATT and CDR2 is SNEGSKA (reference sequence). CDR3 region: CSAGAGAMNTEAFF. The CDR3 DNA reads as TGCAGTGCTGGTGCAGGGGCTATGAACACTGAAGCTTTCTTT.

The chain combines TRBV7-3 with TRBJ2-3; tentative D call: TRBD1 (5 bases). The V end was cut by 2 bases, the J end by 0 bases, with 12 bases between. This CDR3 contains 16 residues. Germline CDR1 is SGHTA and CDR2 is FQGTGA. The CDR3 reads CASSLGAARSTDTQYF. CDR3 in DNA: TGTGCCAGCAGCTTAGGGGCCGCAAGAAGCACAGATACGCAGTATTTT.

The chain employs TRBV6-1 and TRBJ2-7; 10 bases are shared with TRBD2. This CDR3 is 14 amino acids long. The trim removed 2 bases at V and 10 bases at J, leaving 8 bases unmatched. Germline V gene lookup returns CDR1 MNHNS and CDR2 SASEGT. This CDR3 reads CASSEQLAGVSQYF. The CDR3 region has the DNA TGTGCCAGCAGTGAACAGCTAGCGGGAGTCTCCCAGTACTTC.

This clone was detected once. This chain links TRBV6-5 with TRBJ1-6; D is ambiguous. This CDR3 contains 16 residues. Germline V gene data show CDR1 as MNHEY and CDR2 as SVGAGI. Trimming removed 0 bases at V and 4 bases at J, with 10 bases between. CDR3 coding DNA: TGTGCCAGCAGTTACTCGAGGTGGTCGTATAATTCACCCCTCCACTTT. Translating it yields CASSYSRWSYNSPLHF.

CDR3 protein: CAISEVPPSPNTEAFF. CDR3 sequence (DNA): TGTGCCATCAGTGAGGTCCCCCCGAGCCCGAACACTGAAGCTTTCTTT. The J gene is TRBJ1-1, the V gene TRBV10-3; no firm D call. The CDR3 is 16 amino acids. The germline V gene has CDR1 ENHRY and CDR2 SYGVKD. V lost 2 bases, J lost 1 base, and 14 bases lay in between.

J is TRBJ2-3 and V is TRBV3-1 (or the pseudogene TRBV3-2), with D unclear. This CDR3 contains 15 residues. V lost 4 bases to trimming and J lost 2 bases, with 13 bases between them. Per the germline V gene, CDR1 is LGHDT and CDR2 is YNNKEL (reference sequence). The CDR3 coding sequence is TGTGCCAGCAGCCGTGTGATGTCCTACACAGATACGCAGTATTTT. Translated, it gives CASSRVMSYTDTQYF.

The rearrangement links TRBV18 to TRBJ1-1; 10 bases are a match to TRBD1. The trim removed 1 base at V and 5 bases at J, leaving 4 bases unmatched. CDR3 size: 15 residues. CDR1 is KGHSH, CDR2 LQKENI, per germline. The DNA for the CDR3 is TGTGCCAGCTCACCACAAGGACAGGGGGTGACTGAAGCTTTCTTT. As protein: CASSPQGQGVTEAFF.

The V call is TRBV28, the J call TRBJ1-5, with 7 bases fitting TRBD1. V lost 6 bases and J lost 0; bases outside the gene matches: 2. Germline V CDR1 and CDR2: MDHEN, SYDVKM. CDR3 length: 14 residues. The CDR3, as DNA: TGTGCCAGCAGGACAGGGTATAGCAATCAGCCCCAGCATTTT. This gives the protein CASRTGYSNQPQHF.

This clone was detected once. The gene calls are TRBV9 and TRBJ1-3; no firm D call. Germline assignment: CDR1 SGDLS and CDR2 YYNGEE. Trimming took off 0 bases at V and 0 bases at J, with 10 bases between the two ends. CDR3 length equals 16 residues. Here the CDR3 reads CASSVEWAASGNTIYF. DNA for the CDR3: TGTGCCAGCAGCGTAGAGTGGGCAGCCTCTGGAAACACCATATATTTT.

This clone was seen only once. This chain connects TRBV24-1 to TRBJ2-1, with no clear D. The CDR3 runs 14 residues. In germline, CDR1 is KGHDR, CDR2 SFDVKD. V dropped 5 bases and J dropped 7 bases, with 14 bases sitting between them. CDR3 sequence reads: CATSAPGQWNEQFF. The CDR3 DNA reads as TGTGCCACCAGTGCCCCAGGCCAATGGAATGAGCAGTTCTTC.

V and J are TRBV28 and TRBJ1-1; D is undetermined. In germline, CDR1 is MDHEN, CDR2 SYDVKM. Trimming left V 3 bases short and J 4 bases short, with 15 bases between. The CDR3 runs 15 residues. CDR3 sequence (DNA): TGTGCCAGCAGTTTCTCTACGGGGAGGACCACTGAAGCTTTCTTT. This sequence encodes CASSFSTGRTTEAFF.